This T cell receptor beta chain came from a study of shared clonotypes between healthy human individuals. Overall study results and limits: The generation probabilities recorded for non-shared clonotypes fell below those of clonotypes shared by all four donors.

Regarding this clone: The antigen is not known.

The V end lost 0 bases, the J end lost 4 bases, and 10 bases lay between the germline ends. There are 16 residues in the CDR3. Germline CDR1 reads MNHEY; CDR2 reads SVGAGI. Method: immunoSEQ multiplex PCR; TCRdb's copy keeps in-frame clones and lacks some. Of around 510,000 clones detected, approximately 94% appear once; the ten largest clones hold 0.05% to 0.08%. The sample consisted of naive CD4+ T cells sorted from blood. Regarding subset: CD45RA+ positively selected. The chain links TRBV6-5 to TRBJ2-6, with a tentative D call TRBD1 (6 bases). The source is a young woman in good health. The CDR3 nucleotides are TGTGCCAGCAGTTACTCCCCAGGGGCCGGGGCCAACGTCCTGACTTTC. This encodes CASSYSPGAGANVLTF.